The present T cell receptor (beta chain) was sequenced within a study of T cells in Graves' hyperthyroidism and ophthalmopathy. What was amplified from RNA transcripts were TCR beta CDR3 regions. RT-PCR in the first round (using the HTBI primer set) targeted the TCR CDR3. Via MiXCR, TCRdb re-called the multiplex PCR reads, giving one row per CDR3 protein. This table holds hundreds of thousands of distinct CDR3 sequences, 45% found once. Study-wide results and caveats: Most clonotypes expanded in the thyroid (above 0.001) were also present in blood. Ophthalmopathy was predicted by the model a median of approximately 6 months ahead of onset.

This clonotype has ten or more counts. Its specificity is unknown. Germline V lookup: CDR1 KGHDR, CDR2 SFDVKD. The CDR3 is 15 amino acids. Trimming removed 5 bases from V and 4 bases from J, with 14 bases in between. The diagnostic basis comprised clinical symptoms, serum thyroxine and TRAb, thyroid ultrasound and orbital computed tomography. The rearrangement joins TRBV24-1 to TRBJ1-5; a possible D gene is TRBD1 (6 bases). Input material: peripheral blood or thyroid tissue (not recorded which). The origin of this receptor is an adult man with Graves' disease, either hyperthyroidism or ophthalmopathy (not recorded which). CDR3 residues: CATSGGGLENQPQHF. In DNA form, the CDR3 reads TGTGCCACCAGTGGCGGGGGGCTAGAGAATCAGCCCCAGCATTTT.